This T cell receptor beta chain was profiled in a study of T cells after yellow fever vaccination. Study-wide findings and caveats: The study noted that FACS-sorted repertoires could contain abundant clonotypes contaminating from the bulk population. Weaker, the secondary response had a peak occurring faster, on day 5 versus 15. Post-booster samples contained most primary-vaccination clones (approximately 95% CD4, around 88% CD8).

V lost 0 bases to trimming and J lost 4 bases; unmatched junction nucleotides: 9. CDR1 and CDR2 (germline): DFQATT, SNEGSKA (reference sequence). The CDR3 length is 17 residues. This clonotype was counted many times. Its specificity is not known. UMIs were added to TCR cDNA along with a universal primer site when it was made by 5'RACE template switching. TCRdb called the 5' RACE reads again in MiXCR, with one record for every CDR3 protein. The sample has 250,000 or so distinct CDR3 sequences, more than 3.5% seen once. The sequencing here drew on PBMCs, taken 15 days after the yellow fever booster vaccination. The rearrangement uses TRBV20-1 and TRBJ2-1, with TRBD2 matching 10 bases. The clonotype comes from a man aged 18 to 29 who received the YFV17D yellow fever vaccine. In nucleotides, the CDR3 is TGCAGTGCTAGAGACCAGCGGGGGGGCCTCATATACAATGAGCAGTTCTTC. Translation gives CSARDQRGGLIYNEQFF.